This T cell receptor (beta chain) was profiled in a study of a mutant IDH1 vaccine in newly diagnosed glioma. Study information: A roughly 60% male, around 38% female split and a mean age of roughly 44 years characterized treated patients. General study results and limits: There seemed to be no relation between pseudoprogression and changes in top peripheral T cell clonotypes.

CDR1 is MNHEY, CDR2 SMNVEV, per germline (reference sequence). The CDR3 is 15 residues long. Between the trimmed V and J ends, which lost 3 bases and 5 bases, there was a span of 16 bases. About this clone itself: What it recognizes is unknown.

Profiling relied on immunoSEQ multiplex PCR, and the TCRdb table lists in-frame clones only, not all of them. Among 50,000 to 65,000 clones, 70% to 90% were seen once, and the ten largest hold under 20%. The time point here: baseline, week 1 (first vaccination visit). The treatment denotes: pre-vaccination baseline after standard-of-care therapy. The material was PBMCs, obtained from a glioma patient treated with radiotherapy, temozolomide or both. The receptor's source is a man aged 18 to 30 with glioma. The V gene is TRBV27, the J gene TRBJ2-5; either TRBD1 or TRBD2 may fit D (5 bases each). In DNA, the CDR3 is TGTGCCAGCAGTTTCGGGGCAGTGCACCGGGAGACCCAGTACTTC. It yields the protein CASSFGAVHRETQYF.